The 5 T cell receptor beta chains reported below all come from one sample, sequenced in a study of blood T cell repertoires in COVID-19. Assay: immunoSEQ multiplex PCR; the TCRdb copy retains only in-frame clones and omits some. The sample consists of approximately 100,000 clones, 85% of them appearing once. Input material: peripheral blood. Source of these receptors: an elderly man with acute or convalescent COVID-19.

The chain recombines TRBV11-3 with TRBJ2-2; 10 bases are shared with TRBD2. The CDR3 is made up of 15 amino acids. Germline CDR1 reads SGHNT; CDR2 reads YENEEA. With V trimmed by 6 bases and J by 4 bases, 5 bases remained unmatched. CDR3 nucleotides: TGTGCCAGCAGTACTAGCGGGATCGGCACCGGGGAGCTGTTTTTT. This sequence encodes CASSTSGIGTGELFF. Variable domain in full (rest from reference TRBV11-3 and TRBJ2-2): EAGVVQSPRYKIIEKKQPVAFWCNPISGHNTLYWYLQNLGQGPELLIRYENEEAVDDSQLPKDRFSAERLKGVDSTLKIQPAELGDSAVYLCASSTSGIGTGELFFGEGSRLTVL.

This clone is medium-sized. V is TRBV13 and J is TRBJ2-1, with TRBD2 matching over 11 bases. V dropped 2 bases and J dropped 0; count of bases not matched to a gene: 12. The V gene's germline CDR1 is PRHDT and CDR2 FYEKMQ (reference sequence). The CDR3 is 20 residues long. CDR3 loop: CASSLYTRASGRSSYNEQFF. In nucleotides, the CDR3 is TGTGCCAGCAGCTTATATACACGGGCTAGCGGGAGGAGCTCCTACAATGAGCAGTTCTTC.

This clone was seen a handful of times. V gene TRBV29-1 combines with J gene TRBJ2-7; TRBD2 matches at 13 bases. Germline CDR1 is SQVTM and CDR2 is ANQGSEA. This CDR3 is built from 13 residues. The V gene end was trimmed by 6 bases and the J gene end by 6 bases; junction bases not matched to a gene: 5. CDR3 DNA sequence: TGCAGCGTCCCCGGGACTAGCGGGATCGAGCAGTACTTC. It translates to CSVPGTSGIEQYF.

The chain recombines TRBV4-2 with TRBJ1-2; perhaps TRBD1 as D (6 bases). The V and J ends lost 0 bases and 2 bases respectively, with 7 bases between them. CDR1 is LGHNA and CDR2 is YNFKEQ in the germline V gene. CDR3 length equals 14 residues. CDR3 residues: CASSQEGANYGYTF. DNA for the CDR3: TGTGCCAGCAGCCAAGAGGGGGCGAACTATGGCTACACCTTC.

The chain couples TRBV11-2 to TRBJ2-2, with 8 nucleotides matching TRBD2. The V gene end was trimmed by 4 bases and the J gene end by 4 bases; junction bases not matched to a gene: 5. Germline V gene sequence: CDR1 SGHAT, CDR2 FQNNGV. The CDR3 contains 15 residues. The CDR3 protein is CASSSPSGRTGELFF. CDR3 bases: TGTGCCAGCAGCTCACCTAGCGGGCGCACCGGGGAGCTGTTTTTT.